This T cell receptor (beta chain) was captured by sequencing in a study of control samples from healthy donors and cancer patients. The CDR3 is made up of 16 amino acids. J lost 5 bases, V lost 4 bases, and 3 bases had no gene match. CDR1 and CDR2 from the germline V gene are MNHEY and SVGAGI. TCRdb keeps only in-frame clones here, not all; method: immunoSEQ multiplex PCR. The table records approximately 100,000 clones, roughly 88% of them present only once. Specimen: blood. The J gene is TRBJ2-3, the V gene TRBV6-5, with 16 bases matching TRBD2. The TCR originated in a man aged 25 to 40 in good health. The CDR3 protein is CASSLGLAGGQDTQYF. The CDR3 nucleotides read TGTGCCAGCAGTTTGGGACTAGCGGGAGGGCAAGATACGCAGTATTTT.